This T cell receptor beta chain was identified in a study of blood T cell repertoires in COVID-19. TCRdb's table, derived via immunoSEQ multiplex PCR, lists solely in-frame clones and lacks some. This sample has about 100,000 clones, with 85% to 90% found just once. This CDR3 spans 16 amino acids. V gave up 4 bases and J gave up 5 bases, with 18 bases separating them. Per the germline V gene, CDR1 is SGHTA and CDR2 is FQGNSA. Sample: peripheral blood. This chain connects TRBV7-2 to TRBJ1-5; the D gene is possibly TRBD1 (6 bases). This clonotype originated in a man aged 60 to 75 with acute or convalescent COVID-19. The CDR3 DNA sequence: TGTGCCAGCAGCTCGTCGAGGGACACCCGATATCAGCCCCAGCATTTT. Translating gives CASSSSRDTRYQPQHF.